This T cell receptor (beta chain) comes out of a study of CXCR3-negative and CXCR3-positive naive CD8 T cells (dated by TCRdb to between 2018 and 2020). About the investigation overall: In total, 130 million or so TRB reads were obtained, which works out to roughly 1.5 +/- 0.3 million reads per library. The diversity and physicochemical repertoire analyses included approximately ten donors pooled from two independent experiments. TRBV-TRBJ cluster analysis included naive subsets from roughly 5 donors and memory cells from 3 donors.

As for this clonotype: Its antigen target is currently unknown.

Overall study results and their limits: Freshly isolated PBMCs were used for most assays because CXCR3 expression went down partially after cryopreservation. Because surface CD5, which is linked to self-reactivity in mice, was comparable between the naive subsets, TCR interaction strength was also inferred from the physicochemical properties of TRB CDR3s. Repertoire diversity was comparably high in both naive subsets but much lower in memory CD8+ T cells. TRBV-TRBJ usage was similar between naive CXCR3-negative and CXCR3-positive cells from the same donor, while memory cells showed distinct patterns. TRB CDR3s from CXCR3-positive naive cells showed higher hydrophobicity (lower Kidera factor 4), lower energy, and higher strength and volume indices than CXCR3-negative naive cells.

Each CD8+ T cell subset was flow-sorted in triplicate, with under 350,000 cells per subset placed directly into RLT lysis buffer. To keep memory contaminants out, a stringent definition of naive CD8+ T cells was applied: CD45RO-CCR7+CD27+CD95-. Peripheral blood mononuclear cells were isolated from buffy coats by standard density gradient centrifugation. A FACSAria III was used to flow-sort naive CXCR3-negative and CXCR3-positive CD8+ T cells. Total RNA was extracted from sorted cells with an RNeasy Mini Kit. As encoded in the germline V gene, CDR1 is MGHRA while CDR2 is YSYEKL. The CDR3 sequence holds 15 residues, the cysteine and phenylalanine included. DNA is not on record. The run used a NextSeq 550. The Human TCR Profiling Kit (MiLaboratory) was used to make UMI-labeled 5' RACE TRB cDNA libraries. The full amount of extracted RNA was used for cDNA synthesis, and the full amount of resulting cDNA was used for PCR amplification. Libraries were prepared in parallel using an identical number of PCR cycles. Regarding the original processing steps: With a requirement of at least two reads per UMI, MIGEC and MiXCR extracted about 53,000 +/- 9,400 unique UMI-labeled TRB cDNA molecules per library. An average of approximately 40,000 +/- 10,000 functional in-frame TRB CDR3 nucleotide clonotypes without stop codons was found per library. After downsampling to 5000 UMI-labeled TRB molecules per sample, diversity metrics such as normalized Shannon-Wiener and Chao1 were calculated in VDJtools. VDJtools was used to calculate clonotype-size-weighted physicochemical properties of the central five CDR3 residues, namely interaction energy, strength, volume and Kidera factor 4. TCRdb reprocessed the reads; each CDR3 protein sequence makes one entry, and DNA is unavailable. The V and J calls, along with clone size, are taken from TCRdb and not from the paper's own processing. The sample table records about 85,000 distinct CDR3 sequences. Together, the top ten hold 0.8% to 0.85% of the sample.

This TCR was recovered from a human donor in good health. Some clones in this sample may be carry-over from other donors' samples. Sequenced sample: naive CXCR3+ CD8+ T cells from blood. Taken with the paper, the label for cell subset or site translates to: CD45RO-CCR7+CD27+CD95- naive CD8+ T cells expressing CXCR3 (TNR3+). The chain is assembled from TRBV4-1 and TRBJ2-5; the TCRdb call, TRBD1, lacks DNA for checking. The CDR3 region has the sequence CASSQDPGGRETQYF.